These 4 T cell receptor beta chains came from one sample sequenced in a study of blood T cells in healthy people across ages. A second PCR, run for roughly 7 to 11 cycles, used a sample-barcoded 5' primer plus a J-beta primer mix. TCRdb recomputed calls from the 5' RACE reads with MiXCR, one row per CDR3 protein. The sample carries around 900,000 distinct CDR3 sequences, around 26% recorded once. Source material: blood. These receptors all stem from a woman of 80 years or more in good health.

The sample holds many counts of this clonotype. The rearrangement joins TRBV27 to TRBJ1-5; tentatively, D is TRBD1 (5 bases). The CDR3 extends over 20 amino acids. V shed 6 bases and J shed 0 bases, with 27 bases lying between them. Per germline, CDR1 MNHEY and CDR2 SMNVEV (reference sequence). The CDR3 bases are TGTGCCAGCAGCCAGTCACGGGGGGATTTCGTGGAAAATAGCAATCAGCCCCAGCATTTT. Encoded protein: CASSQSRGDFVENSNQPQHF.

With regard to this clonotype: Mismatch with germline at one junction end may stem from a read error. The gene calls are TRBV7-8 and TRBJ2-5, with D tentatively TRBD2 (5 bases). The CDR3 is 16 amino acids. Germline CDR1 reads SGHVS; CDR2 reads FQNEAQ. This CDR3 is CVSSLGPTGNQETQYF. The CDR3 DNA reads TGTGTCAGCAGCTTAGGCCCGACGGGGAACCAAGAGACCCAGTACTTC.

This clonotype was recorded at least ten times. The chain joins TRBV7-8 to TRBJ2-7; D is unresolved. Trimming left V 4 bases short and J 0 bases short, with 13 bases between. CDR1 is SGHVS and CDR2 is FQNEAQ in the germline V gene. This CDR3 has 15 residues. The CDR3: CASSSYMGNSYEQYF. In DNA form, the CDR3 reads TGTGCCAGCAGCTCTTACATGGGCAACTCCTACGAGCAGTACTTC.

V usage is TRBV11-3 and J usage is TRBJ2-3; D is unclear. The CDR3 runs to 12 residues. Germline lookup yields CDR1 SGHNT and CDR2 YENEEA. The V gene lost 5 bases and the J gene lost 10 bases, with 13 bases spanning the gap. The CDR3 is CASSEDEGSQYF. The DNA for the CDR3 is TGTGCCAGCAGCGAGGATGAAGGTTCGCAGTATTTT.